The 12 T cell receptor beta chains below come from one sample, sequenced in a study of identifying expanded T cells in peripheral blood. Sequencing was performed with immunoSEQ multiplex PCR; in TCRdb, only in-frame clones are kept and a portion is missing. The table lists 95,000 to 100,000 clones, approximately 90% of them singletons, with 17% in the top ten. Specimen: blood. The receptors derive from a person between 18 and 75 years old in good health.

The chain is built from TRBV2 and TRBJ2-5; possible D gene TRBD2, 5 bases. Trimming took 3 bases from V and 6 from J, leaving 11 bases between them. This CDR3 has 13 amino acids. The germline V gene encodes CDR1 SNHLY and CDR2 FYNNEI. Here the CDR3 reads CASSDVEGKTQYF. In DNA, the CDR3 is TGTGCCAGCAGTGATGTTGAGGGAAAGACCCAGTACTTC.

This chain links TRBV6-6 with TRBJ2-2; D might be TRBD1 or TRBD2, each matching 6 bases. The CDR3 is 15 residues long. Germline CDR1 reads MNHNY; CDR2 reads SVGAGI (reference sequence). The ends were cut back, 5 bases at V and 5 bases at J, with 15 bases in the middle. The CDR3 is CASSPEGGYTGELFF. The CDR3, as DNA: TGTGCCAGCAGTCCCGAGGGGGGATATACCGGGGAGCTGTTTTTT.

The CDR3 sequence is CASSLVPDRGQGTKNIQYF. The DNA for the CDR3 is TGCGCCAGCAGCTTGGTACCCGACAGGGGGCAGGGGACCAAAAACATTCAGTACTTC. This chain links TRBV5-1 with TRBJ2-4, with TRBD1 matching 10 bases. The CDR3 consists of 19 residues. V shed 0 bases, J shed 2 bases, and the junction held 11 bases outside the gene matches. The germline V gene encodes CDR1 SGHRS and CDR2 YFSETQ. The whole variable domain, filled in from reference TRBV5-1 and TRBJ2-4, reads KAGVTQTPRYLIKTRGQQVTLSCSPISGHRSVSWYQQTPGQGLQFLFEYFSETQRNKGNFPGRFSGRQFSNSRSEMNVSTLELGDSALYLCASSLVPDRGQGTKNIQYFGAGTRLSVL.

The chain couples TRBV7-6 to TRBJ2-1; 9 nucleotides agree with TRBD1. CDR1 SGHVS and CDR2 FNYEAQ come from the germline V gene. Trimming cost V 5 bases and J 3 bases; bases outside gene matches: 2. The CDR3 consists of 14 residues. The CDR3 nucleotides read TGTGCCAGCAGCGGGACAGGGATCTACAATGAGCAGTTCTTC. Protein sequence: CASSGTGIYNEQFF.

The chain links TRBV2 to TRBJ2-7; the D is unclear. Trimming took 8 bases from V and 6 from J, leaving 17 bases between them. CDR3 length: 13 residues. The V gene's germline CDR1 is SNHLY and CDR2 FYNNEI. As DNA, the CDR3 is TGTGCCAGCCTCCTCCCCCTTACGTCCGAGCAGTACTTC. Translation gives CASLLPLTSEQYF.

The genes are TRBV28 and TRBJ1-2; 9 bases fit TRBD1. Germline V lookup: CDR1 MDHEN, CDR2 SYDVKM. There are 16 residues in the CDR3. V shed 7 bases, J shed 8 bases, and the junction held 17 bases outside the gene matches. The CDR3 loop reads CASNRQGGETIKGYTF. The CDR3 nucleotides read TGTGCCAGCAACCGACAGGGGGGGGAAACGATTAAAGGCTACACCTTC.

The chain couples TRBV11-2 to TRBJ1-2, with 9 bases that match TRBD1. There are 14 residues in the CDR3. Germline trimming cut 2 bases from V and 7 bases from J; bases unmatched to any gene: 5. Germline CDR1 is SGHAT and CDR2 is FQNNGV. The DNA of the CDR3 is TGTGCCAGCAGCTTATCCAGGACAGGGGTTGGCTACACCTTC. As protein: CASSLSRTGVGYTF.

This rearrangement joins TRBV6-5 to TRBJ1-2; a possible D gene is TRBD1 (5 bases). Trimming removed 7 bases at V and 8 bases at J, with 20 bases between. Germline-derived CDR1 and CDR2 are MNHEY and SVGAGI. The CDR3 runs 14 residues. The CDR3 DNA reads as TGTGCCAGCACCTTCGCTGGGGTGGGGGGAGGCTACACCTTC. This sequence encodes CASTFAGVGGGYTF.

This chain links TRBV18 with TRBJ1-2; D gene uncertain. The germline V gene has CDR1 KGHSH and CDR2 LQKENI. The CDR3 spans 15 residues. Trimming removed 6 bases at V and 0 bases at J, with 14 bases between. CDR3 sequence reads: CASSLLTETNYGYTF. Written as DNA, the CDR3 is TGTGCCAGCTCCCTATTAACAGAGACTAACTATGGCTACACCTTC.

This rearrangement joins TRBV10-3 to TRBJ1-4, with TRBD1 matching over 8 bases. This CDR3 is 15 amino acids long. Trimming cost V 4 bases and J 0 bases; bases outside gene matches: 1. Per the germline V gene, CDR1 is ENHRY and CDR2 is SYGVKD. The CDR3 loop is CAISAQGATNEKLFF. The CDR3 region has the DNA TGTGCCATCAGTGCACAGGGGGCAACTAATGAAAAACTGTTTTTT.

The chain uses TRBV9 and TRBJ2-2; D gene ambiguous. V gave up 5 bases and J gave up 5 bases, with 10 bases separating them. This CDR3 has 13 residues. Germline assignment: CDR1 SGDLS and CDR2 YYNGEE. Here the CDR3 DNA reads TGTGCCAGCAGTGTTGGGGTAACCGGGGAGCTGTTTTTT. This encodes CASSVGVTGELFF.

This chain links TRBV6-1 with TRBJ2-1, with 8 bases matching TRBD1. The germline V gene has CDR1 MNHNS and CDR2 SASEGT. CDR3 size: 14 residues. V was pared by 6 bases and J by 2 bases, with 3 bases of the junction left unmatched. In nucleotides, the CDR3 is TGTGCCAGCAGCGGACAGGGCACCTACAATGAGCAGTTCTTC. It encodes CASSGQGTYNEQFF.